Sequencing of this TCR beta chain was carried out in a study of cytomegalovirus exposure and HLA in healthy donors. A multiplex PCR was run with 60 Vbeta primers and 13 Jbeta primers. In the authors' workflow: Later, 80 million or so unique TCR beta chains were counted in an analysis, and around 11 million of them were shared. The assay was immunoSEQ multiplex PCR, and TCRdb's table has in-frame clones only and misses some. That table supplies the V and J calls and clone size; D and trimming were determined from the DNA. Of 100,000 to 150,000 clones in the sample, around 75% were seen once. CDR1 is SGHRS and CDR2 is YFSETQ in the germline V gene. The junction had 15 bases not matched to a gene; V was cut back by 0 bases and J by 9 bases. The CDR3 sequence is 18 residues long.

Sequenced sample: PBMCs. The receptor comes from a woman between 50 and 59 years old in good health and CMV-seropositive. This chain uses TRBV5-1 with TRBJ1-5; TRBD1 matches at 10 bases. The CDR3 sequence: CASSLDPPGTGVQGPQHF. The CDR3 DNA reads TGCGCCAGCAGCTTGGACCCCCCGGGGACAGGGGTCCAAGGGCCCCAGCATTTT.